These 2 T cell receptor beta chains were sequenced from one sample in a study of regulatory T cells in long-lasting Graves disease. Time point of the sample: newly diagnosed GD, antithyroid drugs for less than 3 months. There was RNA extracted from PBMCs, and the TCR library was made from it. Arm-PCR with iRepertoire HTBI primers amplified the CDR3 regions for these TCR beta libraries. Each CDR3 protein is one row after TCRdb ran MiXCR on the multiplex PCR reads. Here the sample spans about 540,000 distinct CDR3 sequences, about 13% being singletons. The data also belong to a second study, concerning T cells in Graves' hyperthyroidism and ophthalmopathy.

Sequenced material: peripheral blood mononuclear cells (PBMCs), taken at new diagnosis, from a patient treated with antithyroid drugs. The origin of the receptors is a man aged 25 to 45 with Graves disease.

Note on this clonotype: A much larger clone differs from this one at a single base, so this may be a read error. J is TRBJ1-2 and V is TRBV20-1; no clear D. From germline, CDR1 is DFQATT and CDR2 SNEGSKA (reference sequence). The germline V and J ends were trimmed by 7 bases and 8 bases, with 14 bases remaining between them. The CDR3 sequence is 11 residues long. CDR3 sequence (DNA): TGCAGTGTCCGGCAATCGTTCGGCTACACCTTC. Encoded protein: CSVRQSFGYTF.

This clonotype was detected only a few times. The CDR3 sequence: CSANRQGPDTQYF. The CDR3 coding sequence is TGCAGTGCTAATAGACAGGGACCAGATACGCAGTATTTT. The genes are TRBV20-1 and TRBJ2-3, with TRBD1 matching 7 bases. The CDR3 contains 13 residues. Trimming removed 4 bases from V and 4 bases from J; junction bases left unmatched: 5. In germline, CDR1 is DFQATT, CDR2 SNEGSKA (reference sequence).